These T cell receptor beta chains were read from a single sample in a study of blood T cell repertoires in COVID-19. Profiling relied on immunoSEQ multiplex PCR, and the TCRdb table lists in-frame clones only, not all of them. The data contain about 240,000 clones, 92% of them seen just once; the ten biggest clones take up roughly 0.89%. The sequenced sample consisted of peripheral blood. Source of these receptors: a young man with COVID-19, enrolled during active disease. Both conserved end residues are part of each CDR3. Fields, in order: J gene, V gene, clone size, CDR3 protein. Not every row has a clone size; where given, it reads once, few, many or a size class.

J: TRBJ2-7; V: TRBV19; size: NA; CDR3: CASSSTGGIYEQYF
J: TRBJ1-5; V: TRBV7-2; size: NA; CDR3: CASSLVGAGGNQPQHF
J: TRBJ2-5; V: TRBV5-1; size: NA; CDR3: CASSPGTGGSETQYF
J: TRBJ2-1; V: TRBV12-5; size: NA; CDR3: CASGLELAGNEQFF
J: TRBJ2-5; V: TRBV4-1; size: NA; CDR3: CASSGGTSGGVQETQYF
J: TRBJ1-1; V: TRBV12-5; size: NA; CDR3: CASGLSQGLNTEAFF
J: TRBJ2-7; V: TRBV15; size: once; CDR3: CATSRDRNEQYF
J: TRBJ2-5; V: TRBV7-9; size: NA; CDR3: CASSRQVPGETQYF
J: TRBJ1-1; V: TRBV7-6; size: NA; CDR3: CASSLRQGAPEAFF
J: TRBJ2-3; V: TRBV5-4; size: NA; CDR3: CASSSSTDTQYF
J: TRBJ1-1; V: TRBV3-1/TRBV3-2; size: NA; CDR3: CASSQDGRVTEAFF
J: TRBJ1-5; V: TRBV5-5; size: NA; CDR3: CASSLDINQPQHF
J: TRBJ1-1; V: TRBV20-1; size: NA; CDR3: CSASPNRGRVAEAFF
J: TRBJ1-2; V: TRBV6-5; size: NA; CDR3: CASSSTTGGVSGYTF
J: TRBJ1-1; V: TRBV6-5; size: NA; CDR3: CASSGQGSNTEAFF
J: TRBJ2-7; V: TRBV19; size: NA; CDR3: CASSLRGREYEQYF
J: TRBJ2-7; V: TRBV3-1/TRBV3-2; size: NA; CDR3: CASSRTGGREQYF
J: TRBJ1-6; V: TRBV27; size: few; CDR3: CASSLRSSYNSPLHF
J: TRBJ1-5; V: TRBV10-3; size: once; CDR3: CAISDDRGGNQPQHF
J: TRBJ2-1; V: TRBV6-1; size: NA; CDR3: CASSEMARDEQFF
J: TRBJ1-5; V: TRBV6-2/TRBV6-3; size: once; CDR3: CASSALTGRVNQPQHF
J: TRBJ2-7; V: TRBV19; size: NA; CDR3: CASSLDSASYEQYF
J: TRBJ1-2; V: TRBV30; size: NA; CDR3: CAWIQGAWGYTF
J: TRBJ1-2; V: TRBV6-5; size: NA; CDR3: CASSKTTQGAGGYTF
J: TRBJ2-1; V: TRBV7-6; size: NA; CDR3: CASSLAGASYNEQFF
J: TRBJ1-5; V: TRBV5-1; size: NA; CDR3: CASSAQGADNQPQHF
J: TRBJ2-6; V: TRBV2; size: NA; CDR3: CASSDRDGANVLTF
J: TRBJ2-1; V: TRBV18; size: few; CDR3: CASSPYRGQANEQFF
J: TRBJ2-6; V: TRBV30; size: once; CDR3: CAWSRENGANVLTF
J: TRBJ2-1; V: TRBV28; size: few; CDR3: CASSSSGEPSSYNEQFF
J: TRBJ2-5; V: TRBV6-4; size: NA; CDR3: CASSTSSGTQETQYF
J: TRBJ2-7; V: TRBV27; size: NA; CDR3: CASRHRGQGLLLSYEQYF
J: TRBJ1-3; V: TRBV4-2; size: NA; CDR3: CASSRRGLGNTIYF
J: TRBJ1-6; V: TRBV6-5; size: NA; CDR3: CASSYSLRSYNSPLHF
J: TRBJ2-4; V: TRBV6-5; size: NA; CDR3: CASKSPGQGYVIQYF
J: TRBJ1-5; V: TRBV6-5; size: NA; CDR3: CASSFRSDQPQHF
J: TRBJ2-5; V: TRBV2; size: NA; CDR3: CASSATGGSETQYF
J: TRBJ1-4; V: TRBV6-5; size: NA; CDR3: CASSPLQGANEKLFF
J: TRBJ1-1; V: TRBV27; size: NA; CDR3: CASSLRQGGTEAFF
J: TRBJ1-1; V: TRBV6-5; size: NA; CDR3: CASSYSRDRGTEAFF
J: TRBJ1-1; V: TRBV5-1; size: NA; CDR3: CASSSRTYRGDRNTEAFF
J: TRBJ2-7; V: TRBV30; size: NA; CDR3: CAWSVIANGGDYEQYF
J: TRBJ2-1; V: TRBV5-1; size: NA; CDR3: CASSLGIGTSPSNEQFF
J: TRBJ1-2; V: TRBV6-5; size: NA; CDR3: CASTTAGGVWGYTF
J: TRBJ2-5; V: TRBV4-2; size: NA; CDR3: CASSQEVRGETQYF
J: TRBJ2-3; V: TRBV2; size: NA; CDR3: CASSEVGRGSPTDTQYF
J: TRBJ1-2; V: TRBV4-1; size: NA; CDR3: CASSQLLGESGYTF
J: TRBJ2-6; V: TRBV28; size: NA; CDR3: CASSHLSGSGANVLTF
J: TRBJ1-1; V: TRBV4-2; size: few; CDR3: CASSQEANTEAFF
J: TRBJ1-2; V: TRBV3-1/TRBV3-2; size: NA; CDR3: CASSQDEAGSGYGYTF
J: TRBJ2-5; V: TRBV6-5; size: once; CDR3: CASSYSGRETQYF
J: TRBJ2-3; V: TRBV19; size: NA; CDR3: CASSISSGGAESTDTQYF
J: TRBJ1-2; V: TRBV5-1; size: NA; CDR3: CASSPDSLNYGYTF
J: TRBJ2-1; V: TRBV6-2/TRBV6-3; size: NA; CDR3: CASSYRGLNRALNEQFF
J: TRBJ1-4; V: TRBV19; size: NA; CDR3: CATTQTANEKLFF
J: TRBJ2-5; V: TRBV27; size: NA; CDR3: CASSLVQGQSETQYF
J: TRBJ1-1; V: TRBV5-1; size: NA; CDR3: CASSRGLQGNTEAFF